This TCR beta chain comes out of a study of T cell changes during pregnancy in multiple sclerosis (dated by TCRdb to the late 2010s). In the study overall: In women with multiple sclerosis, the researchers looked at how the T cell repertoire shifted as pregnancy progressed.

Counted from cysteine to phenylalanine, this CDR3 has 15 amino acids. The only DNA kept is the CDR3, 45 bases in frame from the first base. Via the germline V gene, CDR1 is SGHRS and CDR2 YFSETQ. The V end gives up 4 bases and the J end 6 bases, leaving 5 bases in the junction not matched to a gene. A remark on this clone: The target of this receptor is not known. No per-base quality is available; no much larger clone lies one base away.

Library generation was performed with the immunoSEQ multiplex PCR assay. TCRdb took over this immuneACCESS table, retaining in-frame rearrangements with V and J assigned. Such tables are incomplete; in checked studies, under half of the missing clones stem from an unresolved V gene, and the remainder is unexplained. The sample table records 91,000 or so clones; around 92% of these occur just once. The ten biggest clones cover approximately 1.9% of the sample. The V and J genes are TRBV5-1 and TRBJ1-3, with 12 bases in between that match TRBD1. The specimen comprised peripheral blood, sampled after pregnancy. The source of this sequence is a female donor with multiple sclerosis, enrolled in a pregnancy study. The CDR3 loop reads CASSTGQGAVNTIYF. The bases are TGCGCCAGCAGCACGGGACAGGGGGCCGTAAACACCATATATTTT.